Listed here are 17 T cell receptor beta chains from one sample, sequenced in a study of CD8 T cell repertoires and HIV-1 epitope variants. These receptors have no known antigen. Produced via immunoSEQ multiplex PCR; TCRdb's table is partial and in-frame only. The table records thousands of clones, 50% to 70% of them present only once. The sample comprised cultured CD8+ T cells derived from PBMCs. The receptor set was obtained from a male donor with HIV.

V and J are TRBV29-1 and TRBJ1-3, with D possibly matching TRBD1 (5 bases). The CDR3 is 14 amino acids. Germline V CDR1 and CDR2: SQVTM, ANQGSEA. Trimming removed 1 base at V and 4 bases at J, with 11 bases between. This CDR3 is CSVEGVRVGNTIYF. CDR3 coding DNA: TGCAGCGTTGAAGGTGTCAGGGTCGGAAACACCATATATTTT. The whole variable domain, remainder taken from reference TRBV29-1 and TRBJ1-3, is SAVISQKPSRDICQRGTSLTIQCQVDSQVTMMFWYRQQPGQSLTLIATANQGSEATYESGFVIDKFPISRPNLTFSTLTVSNMSPEDSSIYLCSVEGVRVGNTIYFGEGSWLTVV.

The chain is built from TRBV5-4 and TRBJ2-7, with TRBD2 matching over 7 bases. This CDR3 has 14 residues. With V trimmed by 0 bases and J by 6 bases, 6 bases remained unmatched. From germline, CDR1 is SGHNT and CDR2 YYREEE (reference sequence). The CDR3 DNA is TGTGCCAGCAGCTTGGGGCGGGGGAGGCGCGAGCAGTACTTC. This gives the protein CASSLGRGRREQYF.

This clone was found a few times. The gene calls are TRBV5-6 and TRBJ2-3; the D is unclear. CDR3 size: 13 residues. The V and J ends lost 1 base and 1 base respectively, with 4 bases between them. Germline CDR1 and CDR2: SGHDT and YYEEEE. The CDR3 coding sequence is TGTGCCAGCAGCTTGACAGGCACAGATACGCAGTATTTT. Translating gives CASSLTGTDTQYF.

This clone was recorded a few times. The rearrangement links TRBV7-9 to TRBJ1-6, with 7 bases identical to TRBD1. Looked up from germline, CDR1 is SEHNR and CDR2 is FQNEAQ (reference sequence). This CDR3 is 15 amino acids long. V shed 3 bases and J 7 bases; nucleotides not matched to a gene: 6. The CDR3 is CASSFGQGDNSPLHF. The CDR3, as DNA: TGTGCCAGCAGCTTTGGGCAGGGGGACAATTCACCCCTCCACTTT.

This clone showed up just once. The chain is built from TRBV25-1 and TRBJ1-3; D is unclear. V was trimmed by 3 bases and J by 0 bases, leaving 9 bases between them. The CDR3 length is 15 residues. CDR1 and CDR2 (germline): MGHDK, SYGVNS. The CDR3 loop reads CASSDFGSSGNTIYF. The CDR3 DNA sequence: TGTGCCAGCAGTGATTTTGGCAGCTCTGGAAACACCATATATTTT. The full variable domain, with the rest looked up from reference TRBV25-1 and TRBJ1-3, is EADIYQTPRYLVIGTGKKITLECSQTMGHDKMYWYQQDPGMELHLIHYSYGVNSTEKGDLSSESTVSRIRTEHFPLTLESARPSHTSQYLCASSDFGSSGNTIYFGEGSWLTVV.

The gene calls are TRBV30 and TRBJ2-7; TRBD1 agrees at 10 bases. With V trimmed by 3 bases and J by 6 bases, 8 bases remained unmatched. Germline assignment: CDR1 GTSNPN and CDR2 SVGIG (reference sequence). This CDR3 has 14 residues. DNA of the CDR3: TGTGCCTGGAGCGCCGGGACAGGGGTGCCCGAGCAGTACTTC. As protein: CAWSAGTGVPEQYF.

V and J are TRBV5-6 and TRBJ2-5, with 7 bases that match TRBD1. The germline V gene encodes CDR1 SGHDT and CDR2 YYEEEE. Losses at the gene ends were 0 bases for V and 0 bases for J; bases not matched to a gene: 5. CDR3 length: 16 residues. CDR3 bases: TGTGCCAGCAGCTTGGGTGACAGGGTCTACCAAGAGACCCAGTACTTC. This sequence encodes CASSLGDRVYQETQYF.

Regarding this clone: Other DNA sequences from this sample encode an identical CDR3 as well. CDR3 region: CASSVGGGTGELFF. DNA for the CDR3: TGTGCCAGCAGCGTAGGTGGCGGCACCGGGGAGCTGTTTTTT. This rearrangement joins TRBV9 to TRBJ2-2; D is unresolved. CDR3 length: 14 amino acids. V was cut by 0 bases and J by 4 bases, with 7 bases left in between. CDR1 and CDR2 (germline): SGDLS, YYNGEE.

The DNA of the CDR3 is TGTGCCAGCAGTGCTAACCAAGCTTCAGAGATGAACACTGAAGCTTTCTTT. Translation: CASSANQASEMNTEAFF. The chain joins TRBV28 to TRBJ1-1; D is unclear. CDR1 is MDHEN, CDR2 SYDVKM, per germline. This CDR3 contains 17 residues. Trimming took 5 bases from V and 0 from J, leaving 19 bases between them.

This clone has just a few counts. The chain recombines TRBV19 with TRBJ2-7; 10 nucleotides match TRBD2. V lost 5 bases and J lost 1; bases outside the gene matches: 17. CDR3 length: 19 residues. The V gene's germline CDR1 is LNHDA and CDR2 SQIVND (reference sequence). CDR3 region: CASSPPSGGHLFNSYEQYF. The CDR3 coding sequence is TGTGCCAGTAGTCCTCCTAGCGGGGGCCATCTCTTTAATTCCTACGAGCAGTACTTC. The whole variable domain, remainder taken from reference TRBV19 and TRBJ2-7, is DGGITQSPKYLFRKEGQNVTLSCEQNLNHDAMYWYRQDPGQGLRLIYYSQIVNDFQKGDIAEGYSVSREKKESFPLTVTSAQKNPTAFYLCASSPPSGGHLFNSYEQYFGPGTRLTVT.

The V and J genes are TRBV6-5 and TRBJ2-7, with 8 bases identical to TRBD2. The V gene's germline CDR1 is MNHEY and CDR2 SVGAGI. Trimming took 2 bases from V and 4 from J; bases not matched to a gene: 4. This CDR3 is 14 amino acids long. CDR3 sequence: CASSYGAGVYEQYF. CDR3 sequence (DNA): TGTGCCAGCAGTTACGGAGCGGGGGTTTACGAGCAGTACTTC.

For the CDR3, the DNA is TGTGCCAGCAGTTTAACTGCGGACTATGGCTACACCTTC. Its protein is CASSLTADYGYTF. The rearrangement joins TRBV28 to TRBJ1-2; no firm D call. V lost 2 bases, J lost 3 bases, and 7 bases lay in between. Germline CDR1 is MDHEN and CDR2 is SYDVKM. The CDR3 spans 13 residues.

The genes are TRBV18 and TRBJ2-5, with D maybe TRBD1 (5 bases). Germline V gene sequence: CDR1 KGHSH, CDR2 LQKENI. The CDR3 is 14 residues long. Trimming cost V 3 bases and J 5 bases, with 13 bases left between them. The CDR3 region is CASSPLETEETQYF. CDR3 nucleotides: TGTGCCAGCTCACCCCTCGAGACAGAGGAGACCCAGTACTTC.

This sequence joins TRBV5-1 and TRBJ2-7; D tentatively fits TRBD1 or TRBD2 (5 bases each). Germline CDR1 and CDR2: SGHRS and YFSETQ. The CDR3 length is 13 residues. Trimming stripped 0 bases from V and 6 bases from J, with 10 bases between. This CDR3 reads CASSLAGPGEQYF. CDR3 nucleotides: TGCGCCAGCAGCTTGGCGGGGCCAGGCGAGCAGTACTTC.

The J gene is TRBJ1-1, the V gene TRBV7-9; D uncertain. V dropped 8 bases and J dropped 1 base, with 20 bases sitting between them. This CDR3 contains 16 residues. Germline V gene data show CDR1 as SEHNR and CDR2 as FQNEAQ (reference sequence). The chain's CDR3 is CASGPNTAGPNTEAFF. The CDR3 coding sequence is TGTGCCAGCGGACCGAACACGGCAGGACCGAACACTGAAGCTTTCTTT. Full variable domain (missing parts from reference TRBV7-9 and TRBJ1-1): DTGVSQNPRHKITKRGQNVTFRCDPISEHNRLYWYRQTLGQGPEFLTYFQNEAQLEKSRLLSDRFSAERPKGSFSTLEIQRTEQGDSAMYLCASGPNTAGPNTEAFFGQGTRLTVV.

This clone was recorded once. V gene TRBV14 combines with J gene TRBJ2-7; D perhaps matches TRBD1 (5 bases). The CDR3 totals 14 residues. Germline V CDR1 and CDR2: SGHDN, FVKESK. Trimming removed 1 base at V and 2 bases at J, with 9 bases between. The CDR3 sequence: CASSQADRPYEQYF. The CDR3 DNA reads TGTGCCAGCAGCCAAGCCGACAGACCCTACGAGCAGTACTTC.

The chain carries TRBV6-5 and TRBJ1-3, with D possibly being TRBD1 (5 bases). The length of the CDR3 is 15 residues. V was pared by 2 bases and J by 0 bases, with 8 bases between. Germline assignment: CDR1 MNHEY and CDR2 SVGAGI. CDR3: CASSYRGGSGNTIYF. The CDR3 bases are TGTGCCAGCAGTTACCGGGGGGGCTCTGGAAACACCATATATTTT.